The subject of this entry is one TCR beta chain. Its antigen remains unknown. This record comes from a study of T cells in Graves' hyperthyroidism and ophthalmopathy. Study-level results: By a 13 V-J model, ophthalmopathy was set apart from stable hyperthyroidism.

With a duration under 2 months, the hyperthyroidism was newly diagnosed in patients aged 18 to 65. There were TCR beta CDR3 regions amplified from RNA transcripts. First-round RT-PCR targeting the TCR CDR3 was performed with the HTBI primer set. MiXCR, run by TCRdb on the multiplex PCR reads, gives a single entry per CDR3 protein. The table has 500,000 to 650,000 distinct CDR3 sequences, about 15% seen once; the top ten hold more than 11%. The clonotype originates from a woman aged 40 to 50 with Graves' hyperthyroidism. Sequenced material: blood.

The CDR3 loop is CASSEQNEAFF. As DNA, the CDR3 is TGTGCCAGCAGTGAACAAAATGAAGCTTTCTTT. This rearrangement joins TRBV28 to TRBJ1-1; unclear D gene. V shed 5 bases and J shed 7 bases, with 8 bases lying between them. Germline-derived CDR1 and CDR2 are MDHEN and SYDVKM. The CDR3 totals 11 residues.